This TCR beta chain is drawn from a study of cytomegalovirus exposure and HLA in healthy donors. Whole-study results and caveats: There were several of the most significant clusters that appeared linked to common viral pathogens in a later analysis.

The PCR was carried out with 60 Vbeta primers and 13 Jbeta primers. Assay used: immunoSEQ multiplex PCR; TCRdb lists only in-frame clones, some missing. This table has roughly 190,000 clones, roughly 86% appearing once. V lost 2 bases and J 0 bases, leaving 14 bases between the germline ends. This CDR3 comprises 17 residues. Germline V CDR1 and CDR2: SGHDN, FVKESK. With respect to this clone: Its antigen is still unknown.

Sequenced input: PBMCs. This chain joins TRBV14 and TRBJ2-1, with D perhaps TRBD1 (6 bases). This clonotype was sampled from a man in his forties or fifties in good health and CMV-seropositive. In nucleotides, the CDR3 is TGTGCCAGCAGCCAACTCCGGGACACGAGCTCCTACAATGAGCAGTTCTTC. This sequence encodes CASSQLRDTSSYNEQFF. The full variable domain, with the rest looked up from reference TRBV14 and TRBJ2-1, is EAGVTQFPSHSVIEKGQTVTLRCDPISGHDNLYWYRRVMGKEIKFLLHFVKESKQDESGMPNNRFLAERTGGTYSTLKVQPAELEDSGVYFCASSQLRDTSSYNEQFFGPGTRLTVL.